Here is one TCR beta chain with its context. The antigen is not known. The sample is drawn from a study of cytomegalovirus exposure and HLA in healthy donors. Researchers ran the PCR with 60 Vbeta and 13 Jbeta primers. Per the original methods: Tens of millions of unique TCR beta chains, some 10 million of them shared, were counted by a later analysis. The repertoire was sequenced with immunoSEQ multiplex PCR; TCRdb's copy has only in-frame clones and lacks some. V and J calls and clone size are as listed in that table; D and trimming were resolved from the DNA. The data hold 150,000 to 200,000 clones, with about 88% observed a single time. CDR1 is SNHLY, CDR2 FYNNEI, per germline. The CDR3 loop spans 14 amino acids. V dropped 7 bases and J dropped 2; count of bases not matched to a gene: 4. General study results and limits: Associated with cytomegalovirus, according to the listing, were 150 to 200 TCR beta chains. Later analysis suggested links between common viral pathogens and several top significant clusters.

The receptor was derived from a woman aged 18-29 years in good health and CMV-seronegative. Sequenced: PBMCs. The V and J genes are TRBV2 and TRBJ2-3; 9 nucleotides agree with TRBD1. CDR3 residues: CASKRDRDTDTQYF. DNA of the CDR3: TGTGCCAGCAAAAGGGACAGGGACACAGATACGCAGTATTTT.